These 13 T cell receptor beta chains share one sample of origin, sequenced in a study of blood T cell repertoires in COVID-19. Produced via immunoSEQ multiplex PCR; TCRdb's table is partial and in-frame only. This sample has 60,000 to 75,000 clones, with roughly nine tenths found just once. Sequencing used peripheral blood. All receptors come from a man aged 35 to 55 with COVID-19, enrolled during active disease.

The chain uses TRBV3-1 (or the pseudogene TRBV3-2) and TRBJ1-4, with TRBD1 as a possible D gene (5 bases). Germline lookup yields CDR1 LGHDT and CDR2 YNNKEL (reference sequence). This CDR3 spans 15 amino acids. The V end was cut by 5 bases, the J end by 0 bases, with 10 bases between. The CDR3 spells CASSNRGTTNEKLFF. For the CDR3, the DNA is TGTGCCAGCAGCAATAGGGGTACAACTAATGAAAAACTGTTTTTT.

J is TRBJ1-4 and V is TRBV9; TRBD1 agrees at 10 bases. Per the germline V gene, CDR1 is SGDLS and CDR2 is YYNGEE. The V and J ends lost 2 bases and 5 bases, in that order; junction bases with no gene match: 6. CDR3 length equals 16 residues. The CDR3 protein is CASSVGPGQGNEKLFF. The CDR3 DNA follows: TGTGCCAGCAGCGTTGGGCCGGGACAGGGGAATGAAAAACTGTTTTTT.

CDR3 in amino acids: CAWGRIGGKETQYF. CDR3 nucleotide sequence: TGTGCCTGGGGGAGAATCGGAGGAAAAGAGACCCAGTACTTC. The gene calls are TRBV30 and TRBJ2-5, with D tentatively TRBD2 (5 bases). Germline loops: CDR1 GTSNPN, CDR2 SVGIG (reference sequence). The CDR3 runs to 14 residues. The germline V and J ends were trimmed by 5 bases and 3 bases, with 16 bases remaining between them.

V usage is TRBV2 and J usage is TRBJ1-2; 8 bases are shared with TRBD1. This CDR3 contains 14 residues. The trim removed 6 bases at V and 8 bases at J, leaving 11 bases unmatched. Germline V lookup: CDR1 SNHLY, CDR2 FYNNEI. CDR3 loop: CASSSAQGAGGYTF. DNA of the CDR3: TGTGCCAGCAGCTCAGCGCAGGGGGCAGGGGGCTACACCTTC.

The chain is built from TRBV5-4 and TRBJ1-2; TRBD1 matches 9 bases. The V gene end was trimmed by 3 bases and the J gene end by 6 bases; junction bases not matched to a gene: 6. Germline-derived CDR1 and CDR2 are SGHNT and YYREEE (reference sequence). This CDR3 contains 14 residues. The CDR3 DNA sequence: TGTGCCAGCAGCTCAACGACAGGGGGGGATGGCTACACCTTC. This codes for CASSSTTGGDGYTF.

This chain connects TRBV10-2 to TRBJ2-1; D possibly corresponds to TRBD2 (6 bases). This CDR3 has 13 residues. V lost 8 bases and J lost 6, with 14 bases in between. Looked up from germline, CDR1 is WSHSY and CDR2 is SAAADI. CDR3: CASCPTSANEQFF. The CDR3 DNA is TGCGCCAGCTGTCCGACTAGTGCCAATGAGCAGTTCTTC.

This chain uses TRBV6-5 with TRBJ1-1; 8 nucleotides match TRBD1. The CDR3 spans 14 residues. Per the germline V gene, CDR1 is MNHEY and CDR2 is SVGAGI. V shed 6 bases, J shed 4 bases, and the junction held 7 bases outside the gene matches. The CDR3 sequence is CASRPLDRGTEAFF. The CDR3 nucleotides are TGTGCCAGCAGACCCCTCGACAGGGGCACTGAAGCTTTCTTT.

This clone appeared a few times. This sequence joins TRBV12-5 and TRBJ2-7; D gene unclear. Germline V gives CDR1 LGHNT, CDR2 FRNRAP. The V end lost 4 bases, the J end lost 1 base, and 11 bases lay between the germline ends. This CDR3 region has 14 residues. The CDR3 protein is CASGSVITSYEQYF. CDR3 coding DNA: TGTGCTAGTGGTTCTGTAATAACTTCCTACGAGCAGTACTTC.

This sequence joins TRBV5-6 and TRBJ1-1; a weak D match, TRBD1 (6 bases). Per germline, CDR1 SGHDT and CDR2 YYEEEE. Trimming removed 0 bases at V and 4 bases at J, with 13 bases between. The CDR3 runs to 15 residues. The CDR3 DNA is TGTGCCAGCAGCTTGGGCGGGGGCGAGAGCACTGAAGCTTTCTTT. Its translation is CASSLGGGESTEAFF.

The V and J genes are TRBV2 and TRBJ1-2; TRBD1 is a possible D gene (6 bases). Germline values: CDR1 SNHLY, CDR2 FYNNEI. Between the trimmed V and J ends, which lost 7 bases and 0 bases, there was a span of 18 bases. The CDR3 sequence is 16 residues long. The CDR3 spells CASKADRHKTNYGYTF. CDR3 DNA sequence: TGTGCCAGCAAGGCTGACAGGCACAAGACTAACTATGGCTACACCTTC.

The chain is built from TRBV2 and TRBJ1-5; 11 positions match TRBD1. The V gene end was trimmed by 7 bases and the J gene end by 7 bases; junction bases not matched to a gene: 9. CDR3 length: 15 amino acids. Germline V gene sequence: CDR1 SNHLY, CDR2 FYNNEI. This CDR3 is CASTQGQGVGQPQHF. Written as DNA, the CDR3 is TGTGCCAGCACCCAGGGACAGGGGGTGGGCCAGCCCCAGCATTTT.

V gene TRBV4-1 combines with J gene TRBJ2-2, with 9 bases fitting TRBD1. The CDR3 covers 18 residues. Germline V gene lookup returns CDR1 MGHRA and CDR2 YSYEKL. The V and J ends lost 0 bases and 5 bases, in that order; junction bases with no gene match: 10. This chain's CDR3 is CASSQDLGKGQGTGELFF. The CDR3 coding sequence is TGCGCCAGCAGCCAAGATCTCGGGAAAGGACAGGGGACCGGGGAGCTGTTTTTT.

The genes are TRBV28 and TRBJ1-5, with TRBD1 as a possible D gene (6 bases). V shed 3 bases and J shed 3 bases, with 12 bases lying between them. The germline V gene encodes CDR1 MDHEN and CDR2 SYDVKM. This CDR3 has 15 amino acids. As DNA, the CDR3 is TGTGCCAGCAGTTTGCTATGGGACATCAATCAGCCCCAGCATTTT. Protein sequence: CASSLLWDINQPQHF.